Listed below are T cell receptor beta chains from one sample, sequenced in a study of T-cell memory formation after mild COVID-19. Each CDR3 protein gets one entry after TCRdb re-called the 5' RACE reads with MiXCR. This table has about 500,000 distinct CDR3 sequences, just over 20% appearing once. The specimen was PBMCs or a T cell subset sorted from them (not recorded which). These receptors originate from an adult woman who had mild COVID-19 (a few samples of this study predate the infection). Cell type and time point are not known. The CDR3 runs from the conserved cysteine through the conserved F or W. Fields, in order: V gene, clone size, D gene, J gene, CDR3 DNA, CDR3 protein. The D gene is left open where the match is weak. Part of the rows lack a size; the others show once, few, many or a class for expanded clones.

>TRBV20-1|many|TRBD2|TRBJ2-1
TGCAGTGCTAGACTAGCGGGGGGGTGGGCCTACAATGAGCAGTTCTTC
CSARLAGGWAYNEQFF
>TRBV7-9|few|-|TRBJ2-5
TGTGCCAGCAGCTTAATTAGCGCGGGGAGGCAGACCCAGTACTTC
CASSLISAGRQTQYF
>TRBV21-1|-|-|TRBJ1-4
TGTGCCAGCAGCAAAGGATTGACAGGGGACTTGTCCGCTGCAACTAATGAAAAACTGTTTTTT
CASSKGLTGDLSAATNEKLFF
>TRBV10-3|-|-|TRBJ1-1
TGTGCCATCAGTGAGGGCAGGGACACTGAAGCTTTCTTT
CAISEGRDTEAFF
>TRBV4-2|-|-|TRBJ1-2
TGTGCCAGCAGCCAAGTAGTGACAGATGGCTACACCTTC
CASSQVVTDGYTF
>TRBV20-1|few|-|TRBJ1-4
TGCAGTGCTAGAACCGGGGGCTATAATGAAAAACTGTTTTTT
CSARTGGYNEKLFF
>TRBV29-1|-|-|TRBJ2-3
TGCAGCGTCCGCGCCCCAGATACGCAGTATTTT
CSVRAPDTQYF
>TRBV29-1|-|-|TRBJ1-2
TGCAGCGTTCCAAGGCCCCAGGACGGACTACATTATGGCTACACCTTC
CSVPRPQDGLHYGYTF
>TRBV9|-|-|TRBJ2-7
TGTGCCAGCAGCGTAGTTGGGTGGGACACCATATACGAGCAGTACTTC
CASSVVGWDTIYEQYF
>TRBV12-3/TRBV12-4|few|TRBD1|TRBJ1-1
TGTGCCAGCAGTCACCGGGACAGCTACACTGAAGCTTTCTTT
CASSHRDSYTEAFF
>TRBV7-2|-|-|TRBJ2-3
TGTGCCAGCAGCTTCGGGCTAGCTACGCAGTATTTT
CASSFGLATQYF
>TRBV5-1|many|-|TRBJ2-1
TGCGCCAGCAGAATTGGCTCCTACAATGAGCAGTTCTTC
CASRIGSYNEQFF
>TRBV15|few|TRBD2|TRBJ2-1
TGTGCCACCAGCAGAGGGGCGGGAGCCGGATACAATGAGCAGTTCTTC
CATSRGAGAGYNEQFF
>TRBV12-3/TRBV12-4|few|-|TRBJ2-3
TGTGCCAGCAGTTCTTACAGGGAAGATACGCAGTATTTT
CASSSYREDTQYF
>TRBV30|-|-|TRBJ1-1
TGTGCCTGGAGCCCCGGACAGAGGAACACTGAAGCTTTCTTT
CAWSPGQRNTEAFF